Following are 32 T cell receptor beta chains from one sample sequenced in a study of T-cell memory formation after mild COVID-19. Each CDR3 protein gets one entry after TCRdb re-called the 5' RACE reads with MiXCR. The data show 300,000 to 400,000 distinct CDR3 sequences, approximately 16% seen once. The specimen was PBMCs or a T cell subset sorted from them (not recorded which). The origin of the receptors is a man in his late teens or twenties who had mild COVID-19 (a few samples of this study predate the infection). Cell type and time point are not known.

In DNA, the CDR3 is TGTGCCACCAGCCACCGATCTTGGGACAGGGGGTCTTTCTTT. The encoded protein is CATSHRSWDRGSFF. This chain links TRBV15 with TRBJ1-1; 11 nucleotides agree with TRBD1. The germline gives CDR1 LNHNV, CDR2 YYDKDF (reference sequence). Germline trimming cut 5 bases from V and 12 bases from J; bases unmatched to any gene: 11. CDR3 size: 14 residues.

This clonotype was observed a few times. CDR3 in DNA: TGTGCCAGCAGCCAAACCTCCGGCAGGGGAGGTAATGGCTACACCTTC. The encoded protein is CASSQTSGRGGNGYTF. J is TRBJ1-2 and V is TRBV4-2, with a tentative D call TRBD1 (6 bases). The CDR3 sequence is 16 residues long. CDR1 LGHNA and CDR2 YNFKEQ come from the germline V gene. With 2 bases removed from V and 6 bases from J, the gap between germline ends came to 19 bases.

This clonotype showed up many times. The V and J genes are TRBV3-1 and TRBJ2-3, with D hard to call. The V gene lost 4 bases and the J gene lost 0 bases, with 14 bases spanning the gap. CDR3 length: 16 residues. Germline CDR1 reads LGHDT; CDR2 reads YNNKEL (reference sequence). In nucleotides, the CDR3 is TGTGCCAGCAGCCCTACCTGGACGGTGAGCACAGATACGCAGTATTTT. It translates to CASSPTWTVSTDTQYF.

This sequence joins TRBV7-9 and TRBJ2-7, with TRBD1 matching 8 bases. The CDR3 has 15 residues. J was trimmed by 3 bases and V by 5 bases; bases with no gene match: 9. CDR1 and CDR2 (germline): SEHNR, FQNEAQ (reference sequence). The CDR3 bases are TGTGCCAGCAGCCGGCCGGGACAGGTTGTCTACGAGCAGTACTTC. Translated, it gives CASSRPGQVVYEQYF.

This clonotype was observed a few times. The V call is TRBV12-3 or TRBV12-4, the J call TRBJ2-7; 7 bases map to TRBD1. The CDR3 runs to 15 residues. V lost 4 bases, J lost 5 bases, and 11 bases stayed unmatched. The CDR3 sequence: CASSSMTGSWDEQYF. The CDR3 coding sequence is TGTGCCAGCAGTTCGATGACAGGGAGTTGGGACGAGCAGTACTTC.

The chain combines TRBV7-8 with TRBJ1-4; the D is unclear. The germline V gene encodes CDR1 SGHVS and CDR2 FQNEAQ. The CDR3 length is 14 residues. Trimming shortened V by 5 bases and J by 6 bases, and 13 bases separated the two germline ends. The DNA for the CDR3 is TGTGCCAGCAGCCTAACGGGGAGGGATGAAAAACTGTTTTTT. Its protein product is CASSLTGRDEKLFF.

This chain uses TRBV2 with TRBJ2-3; D uncertain. The V gene's germline CDR1 is SNHLY and CDR2 FYNNEI. The CDR3 is 15 residues long. Trimming pared 3 bases from V and 0 bases from J, leaving 10 bases between. In DNA form, the CDR3 reads TGTGCCAGCAGTGATTGGCGGAGCAGCACAGATACGCAGTATTTT. This translates into CASSDWRSSTDTQYF.

The chain employs TRBV29-1 and TRBJ1-2; weak D call: TRBD1 (5 bases). The CDR3 sequence is 13 residues long. V was pared by 6 bases and J by 3 bases, with 14 bases between. Germline CDR1 is SQVTM and CDR2 is ANQGSEA. The CDR3 nucleotides read TGCAGCGTAGGCGAGGGGCCAGACTATGGCTACACCTTC. Its translation is CSVGEGPDYGYTF.

This clonotype was seen more than once but under ten times. This rearrangement joins TRBV15 to TRBJ2-7; possibly TRBD2 for D (5 bases). Deletions cut 2 bases from V and 4 bases from J, with 12 bases between. The length of the CDR3 is 14 residues. CDR1 and CDR2 (germline): LNHNV, YYDKDF (reference sequence). CDR3 in amino acids: CATSRYPRGYEQYV. In nucleotides, the CDR3 is TGTGCCACCAGCAGATATCCACGGGGATACGAGCAGTACGTC.

V and J are TRBV20-1 and TRBJ2-3, with D unresolved. The ends were cut back, 3 bases at V and 0 bases at J, with 16 bases in the middle. CDR3 length equals 16 residues. The V gene's germline CDR1 is DFQATT and CDR2 SNEGSKA (reference sequence). The CDR3 loop reads CSASQQTGSSTDTQYF. The CDR3 bases are TGCAGTGCTAGTCAACAGACTGGATCTAGCACAGATACGCAGTATTTT.

This clonotype has a count of ten or more. The chain employs TRBV28 and TRBJ2-1; 10 positions match TRBD1. After removal of 4 bases from V and 7 bases from J, the junction contained 10 bases not matched to a gene. The CDR3 covers 16 residues. Germline CDR1 is MDHEN and CDR2 is SYDVKM. The DNA for the CDR3 is TGTGCCAGCAGTTCGCCGGGACAGGGGCCCGGGAATGAGCAGTTCTTC. This encodes CASSSPGQGPGNEQFF.

The V gene is TRBV10-3, the J gene TRBJ1-2, with D maybe TRBD1 (6 bases). Germline CDR1 is ENHRY and CDR2 is SYGVKD. The V and J ends lost 6 bases and 1 base respectively, with 12 bases between them. The CDR3 consists of 14 residues. In DNA form, the CDR3 reads TGTGCCATCAGCTACACAGGGAGTAACTATGGCTACACCTTC. Amino acid sequence: CAISYTGSNYGYTF.

The genes are TRBV19 and TRBJ2-1; a weak D match, TRBD2 (6 bases). The CDR3 consists of 14 residues. Germline loops: CDR1 LNHDA, CDR2 SQIVND (reference sequence). V was pared by 7 bases and J by 2 bases, with 12 bases between. The CDR3 DNA reads as TGTGCCAGTACCGATCGGGGGACCTACAATGAGCAGTTCTTC. Amino acids: CASTDRGTYNEQFF.

A few counts support this clonotype. The chain uses TRBV6-6 and TRBJ2-4; TRBD2 matches at 7 bases. Germline assignment: CDR1 MNHNY and CDR2 SVGAGI (reference sequence). This CDR3 has 14 amino acids. V trimming: 11 bases; J trimming: 0 bases; junction bases outside the gene matches: 7. The CDR3 region is CAGGGGIAKNIQYF. CDR3 bases: TGTGCCGGAGGCGGGGGAATAGCCAAAAACATTCAGTACTTC.

This chain joins TRBV7-2 and TRBJ2-3; 8 positions match TRBD2. Trimming cost V 5 bases and J 11 bases; bases outside gene matches: 9. CDR3 size: 13 residues. CDR1 and CDR2 (germline): SGHTA, FQGNSA. The CDR3 sequence is CASSPESLAGQYF. In DNA, the CDR3 is TGTGCCAGCAGCCCGGAATCCCTAGCGGGGCAGTATTTT.

The chain uses TRBV7-2 and TRBJ2-7, with TRBD1 as a possible D gene (5 bases). Per germline, CDR1 SGHTA and CDR2 FQGNSA. The ends were cut back, 5 bases at V and 0 bases at J, with 17 bases in the middle. There are 16 residues in the CDR3. The DNA of the CDR3 is TGTGCCAGCAGCCCCAATGGGGCCGTAAGCTCCTACGAGCAGTACTTC. It translates to CASSPNGAVSSYEQYF.

This clonotype was seen only once. The chain joins TRBV20-1 to TRBJ2-1; 15 bases map to TRBD2. In germline, CDR1 is DFQATT, CDR2 SNEGSKA (reference sequence). J gave up 3 bases and V 6 bases, and 15 bases lay outside the gene matches. The CDR3 loop spans 19 amino acids. CDR3 amino acids: CSANTFGLAGGPNYNEQFF. The CDR3 DNA follows: TGCAGTGCCAATACCTTCGGACTAGCGGGGGGGCCTAACTACAATGAGCAGTTCTTC.

The chain is built from TRBV20-1 and TRBJ1-4; weak D call: TRBD1 (5 bases). Trimming left V 3 bases short and J 7 bases short, with 15 bases between. Germline V gene lookup returns CDR1 DFQATT and CDR2 SNEGSKA (reference sequence). This CDR3 is built from 14 residues. CDR3 sequence: CSASSQGAVEKLFF. CDR3 DNA sequence: TGCAGTGCTAGTTCGCAGGGAGCGGTTGAAAAACTGTTTTTT.

This clonotype has only a few counts. This chain joins TRBV11-2 and TRBJ2-5, with 16 positions matching TRBD2. Looked up from germline, CDR1 is SGHAT and CDR2 is FQNNGV. J was trimmed by 5 bases and V by 5 bases; bases with no gene match: 8. The CDR3 spans 17 residues. The CDR3 bases are TGTGCCAGCAGCCCTCCGGGACTAGCGGGGGGGCCGGAGACCCAGTACTTC. Translated: CASSPPGLAGGPETQYF.

This clonotype has only a few counts. The V gene is TRBV5-6, the J gene TRBJ2-3; no clear D gene. Germline values: CDR1 SGHDT, CDR2 YYEEEE. The CDR3 totals 13 residues. The germline V and J ends were trimmed by 2 bases and 6 bases, with 10 bases remaining between them. This CDR3 reads CASSFEIRDTQYF. CDR3 DNA: TGTGCCAGCAGCTTTGAGATCAGGGATACGCAGTATTTT. The full variable domain, its missing parts supplied by reference TRBV5-6 and TRBJ2-3, is DAGVTQSPTHLIKTRGQQVTLRCSPKSGHDTVSWYQQALGQGPQFIFQYYEEEERQRGNFPDRFSGHQFPNYSSELNVNALLLGDSALYLCASSFEIRDTQYFGPGTRLTVL.

This chain connects TRBV4-3 to TRBJ2-3; D unresolved. Looked up from germline, CDR1 is LGHNA and CDR2 is YSLEER. V was pared by 1 base and J by 1 base, with 9 bases between. The CDR3 length is 15 residues. In DNA form, the CDR3 reads TGCGCCAGCAGCCAAGTATACAGAGGCACAGATACGCAGTATTTT. Its translation: CASSQVYRGTDTQYF.

This clonotype was counted many times. The gene calls are TRBV24-1 and TRBJ2-1; D not certain. V was pared by 8 bases and J by 9 bases, with 13 bases between. Germline assignment: CDR1 KGHDR and CDR2 SFDVKD. The CDR3 extends over 12 amino acids. CDR3 sequence reads: CATNPGMGEQFF. The DNA for the CDR3 is TGTGCCACCAACCCTGGAATGGGTGAGCAGTTCTTC.

The J gene is TRBJ1-2, the V gene TRBV6-5; D is ambiguous. With 5 bases removed from V and 7 bases from J, the gap between germline ends came to 8 bases. The CDR3 contains 11 residues. CDR1 and CDR2 (germline): MNHEY, SVGAGI. The CDR3 sequence is CASSNQRGYTF. The DNA of the CDR3 is TGTGCCAGCAGTAATCAACGTGGCTACACCTTC.

This clonotype was found many times. This chain's CDR3 is CASSMGLAGNEQFF. The CDR3 DNA sequence: TGTGCCAGCAGCATGGGACTAGCGGGCAATGAGCAGTTCTTC. The rearrangement joins TRBV7-3 to TRBJ2-1, with 12 nucleotides matching TRBD2. The V and J ends lost 5 bases and 6 bases, in that order; junction bases with no gene match: 2. Germline V CDR1 and CDR2: SGHTA, FQGTGA. The CDR3 sequence is 14 residues long.

The CDR3 spells CAGLGPGGEQFF. The CDR3 DNA reads as TGTGCCGGACTTGGCCCCGGCGGTGAGCAGTTCTTC. This chain connects TRBV12-3 or TRBV12-4 to TRBJ2-1; a weak D match, TRBD2 (5 bases). The CDR3 spans 12 residues. V was clipped by 11 bases and J by 9 bases, with 17 bases between them.

The chain recombines TRBV4-1 with TRBJ2-5, with D hard to call. Deletions cut 4 bases from V and 2 bases from J, with 14 bases between. The CDR3 is 15 residues long. Germline V gene data show CDR1 as MGHRA and CDR2 as YSYEKL. CDR3 sequence: CASSPELTQQETQYF. The DNA of the CDR3 is TGCGCCAGCAGCCCCGAGTTGACCCAACAAGAGACCCAGTACTTC.

The rearrangement links TRBV4-3 to TRBJ2-7; 8 positions match TRBD1. Germline assignment: CDR1 LGHNA and CDR2 YSLEER. The V and J ends lost 1 base and 0 bases, in that order; junction bases with no gene match: 5. CDR3 size: 16 residues. CDR3 DNA sequence: TGCGCCAGCAGCCAAGGACAGGGGTTGGGCTCCTACGAGCAGTACTTC. Protein product: CASSQGQGLGSYEQYF.

The V and J genes are TRBV5-1 and TRBJ1-2, with D possibly matching TRBD1 (5 bases). V was trimmed by 0 bases and J by 1 base, leaving 13 bases between them. The CDR3 length is 16 residues. Germline CDR1 and CDR2: SGHRS and YFSETQ. CDR3: CASSLDPRARNYGYTF. The CDR3 bases are TGCGCCAGCAGCTTGGACCCCAGGGCCCGTAACTATGGCTACACCTTC.

This clonotype occurred many times. This chain links TRBV19 with TRBJ2-1, with 9 bases identical to TRBD2. The V gene's germline CDR1 is LNHDA and CDR2 SQIVND (reference sequence). CDR3 length equals 19 residues. After removal of 4 bases from V and 0 bases from J, the junction contained 13 bases not matched to a gene. The CDR3 loop is CASSRVPSGVLSSYNEQFF. In DNA form, the CDR3 reads TGTGCCAGTAGTAGGGTCCCTAGCGGGGTGCTTAGCTCCTACAATGAGCAGTTCTTC.

This CDR3 reads CASSYDSGNTGELFF. The CDR3, as DNA: TGTGCCAGCAGTTACGATTCGGGGAACACCGGGGAGCTGTTTTTT. The chain joins TRBV6-2 or TRBV6-3 to TRBJ2-2, with D hard to call. Between the trimmed V and J ends, which lost 2 bases and 1 base, there was a span of 8 bases. Germline lookup yields CDR1 MNHEY and CDR2 SVGEGT. The CDR3 length is 15 residues.

The rearrangement joins TRBV20-1 to TRBJ2-1; 14 bases line up with TRBD2. The germline CDR1 and CDR2 sequences are DFQATT and SNEGSKA (reference sequence). J lost 6 bases, V lost 2 bases, and 3 bases had no gene match. This CDR3 comprises 15 residues. This chain's CDR3 is CSARQGLAGVNEQFF. For the CDR3, the DNA is TGCAGTGCTAGACAGGGACTAGCGGGGGTCAATGAGCAGTTCTTC.

The chain recombines TRBV6-5 with TRBJ2-6, with D tentatively TRBD1 (6 bases). The CDR3 is 15 residues long. Germline CDR1 MNHEY, CDR2 SVGAGI. V was pared by 7 bases and J by 1 base, with 11 bases between. The CDR3 DNA is TGTGCCAGCACCGAAACAGGGTCTGGGGCCAACGTCCTGACTTTC. The encoded protein is CASTETGSGANVLTF.